This TCR beta chain was identified in a study of T cell changes during pregnancy in multiple sclerosis. Per germline, CDR1 SGHTA and CDR2 FQGNSA. The CDR3 is 18 amino acids. V was clipped by 1 base and J by 7 bases; unmatched bases: 9. Libraries were prepared by immunoSEQ multiplex PCR; TCRdb keeps only in-frame clonotypes and omits some of them. Of about 80,000 clones in the sample, 92% were seen once. This material consisted of peripheral blood, taken before pregnancy. V is TRBV7-2 and J is TRBJ2-1, with 14 bases lining up with TRBD2. The TCR sequence derives from a female donor with multiple sclerosis, enrolled in a pregnancy study. Here the CDR3 DNA reads TGTGCCAGCAGCTTAGTTGGGACTAGCGGGAGCGGCGGGAATGAGCAGTTCTTC. Residues: CASSLVGTSGSGGNEQFF.